Sequencing of this TCR beta chain was carried out in a study of human T cells and chemical hapten exposure. Study-level background: Upper inner arm skin measuring about 2 cm by about 2 cm received 2% DPC for sensitization.

Time point indicated: pre-sensitization, week 0. Treatment described: therapeutic diphenylcyclopropenone sensitization with weekly scalp DPC. CDR1 is MNHEY, CDR2 SVGAGI, per germline. Trimming pared 4 bases from V and 3 bases from J, leaving 12 bases between. There are 15 residues in the CDR3. MiXCR, run by TCRdb on the RACE reads, gives a single entry per CDR3 protein. The table records approximately 320,000 distinct CDR3 sequences, about 5% of them present only once. Sequencing was performed on whole blood, taken in connection with sensitization to the hapten diphenylcyclopropenone (DPC). The chain has TRBV6-5 and TRBJ1-4; tentatively, D is TRBD1 (6 bases). The source of this sequence is a young woman with alopecia areata. Some clones in this sample may be carry-over from other donors' samples. CDR3 sequence reads: CASSSNRAPNEKLFF. For the CDR3, the DNA is TGTGCCAGCAGTTCTAACAGGGCCCCTAATGAAAAACTGTTTTTT.